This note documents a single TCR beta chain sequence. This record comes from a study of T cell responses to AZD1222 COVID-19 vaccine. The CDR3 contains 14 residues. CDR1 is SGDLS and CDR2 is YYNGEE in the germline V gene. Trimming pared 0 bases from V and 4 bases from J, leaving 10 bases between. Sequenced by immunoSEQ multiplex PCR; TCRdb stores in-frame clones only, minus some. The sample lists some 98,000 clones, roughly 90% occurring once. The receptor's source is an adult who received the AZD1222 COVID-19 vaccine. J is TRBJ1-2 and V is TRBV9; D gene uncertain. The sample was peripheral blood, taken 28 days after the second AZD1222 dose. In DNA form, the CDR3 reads TGTGCCAGCAGCGTAGATCCGGGAACCTATGGCTACACCTTC. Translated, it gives CASSVDPGTYGYTF.